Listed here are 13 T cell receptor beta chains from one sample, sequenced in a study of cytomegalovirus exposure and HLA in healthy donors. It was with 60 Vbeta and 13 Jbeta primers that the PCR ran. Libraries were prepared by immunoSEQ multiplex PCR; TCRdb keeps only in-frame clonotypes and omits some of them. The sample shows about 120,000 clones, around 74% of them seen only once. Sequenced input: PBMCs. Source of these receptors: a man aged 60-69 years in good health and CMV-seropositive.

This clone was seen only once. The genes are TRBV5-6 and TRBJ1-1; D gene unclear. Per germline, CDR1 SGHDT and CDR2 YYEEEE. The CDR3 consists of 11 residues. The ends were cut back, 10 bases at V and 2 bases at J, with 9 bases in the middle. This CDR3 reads CAGSPNTEAFF. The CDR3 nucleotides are TGTGCCGGCTCACCTAACACTGAAGCTTTCTTT.

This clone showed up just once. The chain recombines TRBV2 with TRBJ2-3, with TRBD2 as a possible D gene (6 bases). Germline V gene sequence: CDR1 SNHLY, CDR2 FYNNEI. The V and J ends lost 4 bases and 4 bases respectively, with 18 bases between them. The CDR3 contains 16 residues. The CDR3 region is CASSAPGLQTADTQYF. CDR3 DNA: TGTGCCAGCAGTGCCCCGGGACTCCAGACAGCAGATACGCAGTATTTT.

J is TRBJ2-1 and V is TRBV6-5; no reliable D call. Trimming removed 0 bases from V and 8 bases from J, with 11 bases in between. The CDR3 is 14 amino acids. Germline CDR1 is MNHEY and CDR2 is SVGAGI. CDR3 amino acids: CASSYSGRADEQFF. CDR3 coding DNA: TGTGCCAGCAGTTACTCGGGTCGTGCGGATGAGCAGTTCTTC.

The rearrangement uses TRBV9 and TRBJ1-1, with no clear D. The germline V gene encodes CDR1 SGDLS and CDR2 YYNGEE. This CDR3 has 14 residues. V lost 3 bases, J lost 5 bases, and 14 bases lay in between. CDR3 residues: CASSASAGGTEAFF. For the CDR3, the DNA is TGTGCCAGCAGCGCGTCGGCTGGAGGGACTGAAGCTTTCTTT.

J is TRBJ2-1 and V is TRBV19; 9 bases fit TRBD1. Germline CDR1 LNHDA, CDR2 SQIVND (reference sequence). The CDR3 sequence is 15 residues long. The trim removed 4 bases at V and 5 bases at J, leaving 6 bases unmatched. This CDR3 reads CASSTRDRVHNEQFF. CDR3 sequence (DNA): TGTGCCAGTAGTACCCGGGACAGGGTACACAATGAGCAGTTCTTC.

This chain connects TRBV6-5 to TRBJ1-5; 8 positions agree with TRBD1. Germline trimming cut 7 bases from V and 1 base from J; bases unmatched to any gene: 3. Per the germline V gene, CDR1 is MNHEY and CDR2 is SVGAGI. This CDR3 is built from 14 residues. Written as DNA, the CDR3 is TGTGCCAGCACCGACAGGGGAAGCAATCAGCCCCAGCATTTT. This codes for CASTDRGSNQPQHF.

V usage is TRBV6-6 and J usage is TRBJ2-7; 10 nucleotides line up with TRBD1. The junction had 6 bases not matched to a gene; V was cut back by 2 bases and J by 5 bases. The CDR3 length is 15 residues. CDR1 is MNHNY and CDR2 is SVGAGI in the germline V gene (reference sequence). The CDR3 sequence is CASSYPGTGDDEQYF. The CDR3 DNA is TGTGCCAGCAGTTACCCCGGGACAGGGGACGACGAGCAGTACTTC.

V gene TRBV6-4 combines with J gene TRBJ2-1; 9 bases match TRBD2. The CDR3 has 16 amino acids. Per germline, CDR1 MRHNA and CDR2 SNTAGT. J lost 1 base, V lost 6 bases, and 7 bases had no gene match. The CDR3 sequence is CASSSQRGASYNEQFF. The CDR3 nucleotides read TGTGCCAGCAGCTCCCAGCGGGGGGCTTCCTACAATGAGCAGTTCTTC.

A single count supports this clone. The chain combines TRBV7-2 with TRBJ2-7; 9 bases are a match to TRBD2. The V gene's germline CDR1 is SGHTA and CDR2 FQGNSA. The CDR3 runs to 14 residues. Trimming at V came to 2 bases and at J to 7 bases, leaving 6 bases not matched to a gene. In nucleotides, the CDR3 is TGTGCCAGCAGCTTACTAGCGGGGCTCGGGGAGCAGTACTTC. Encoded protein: CASSLLAGLGEQYF.

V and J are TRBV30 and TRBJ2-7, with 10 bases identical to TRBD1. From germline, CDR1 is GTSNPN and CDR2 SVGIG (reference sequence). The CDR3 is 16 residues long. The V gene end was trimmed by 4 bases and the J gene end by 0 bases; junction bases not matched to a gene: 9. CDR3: CAWIGTGAVDSYEQYF. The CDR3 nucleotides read TGTGCCTGGATCGGGACAGGGGCCGTAGACTCCTACGAGCAGTACTTC.

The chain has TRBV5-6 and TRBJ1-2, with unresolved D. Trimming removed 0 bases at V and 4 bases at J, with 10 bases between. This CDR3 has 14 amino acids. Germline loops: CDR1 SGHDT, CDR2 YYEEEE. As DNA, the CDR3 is TGTGCCAGCAGCTTGGCGGTGTCTAGCTATGGCTACACCTTC. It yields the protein CASSLAVSSYGYTF.

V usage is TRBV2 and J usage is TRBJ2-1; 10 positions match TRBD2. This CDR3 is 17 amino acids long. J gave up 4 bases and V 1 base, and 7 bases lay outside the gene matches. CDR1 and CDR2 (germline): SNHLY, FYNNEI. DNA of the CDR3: TGTGCCAGCAGTGAAGGTCCTAGCGGGAGTGGGTACAATGAGCAGTTCTTC. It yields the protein CASSEGPSGSGYNEQFF.

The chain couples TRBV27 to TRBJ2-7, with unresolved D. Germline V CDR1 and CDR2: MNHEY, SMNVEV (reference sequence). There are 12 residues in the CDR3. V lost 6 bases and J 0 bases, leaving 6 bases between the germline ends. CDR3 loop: CASSPSSYEQYF. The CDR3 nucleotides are TGTGCCAGCAGCCCGAGCTCCTACGAGCAGTACTTC.